These T cell receptor beta chains were read from a single sample in a study of siplizumab effects on memory and regulatory T cells. Data came from immunoSEQ multiplex PCR; TCRdb stores just in-frame clones and leaves some out. Counted here are about 52,000 clones, under 98% occurring once; the ten biggest clones make up 0.5% to 0.7%. Sequencing was carried out using naive CD4+ T cells sorted from blood. The receptors were gathered from a human donor in good health. The conserved cysteine and the conserved F or W are not part of the CDR3 here.

v_gene: TRBV10-1; CDR3aa: ASSESGHPTDTQY
v_gene: TRBV9; CDR3aa: ASSHRGQGDTQY
v_gene: TRBV13; CDR3aa: ASSSYNEQF
v_gene: TRBV6-5; CDR3aa: ASSRGVDEQF
v_gene: TRBV15; CDR3aa: ATSTGDSSYEQY
v_gene: TRBV6-6; CDR3aa: ASSYTLSREGYEQY
v_gene: TRBV18; CDR3aa: ASSESNQPQH
v_gene: TRBV7-2; CDR3aa: ASSLARPSPRGTSGRGAQF
v_gene: TRBV2; CDR3aa: ASNKGNPYEQY
v_gene: TRBV7-9; CDR3aa: ASSLRGGLATTTYEQY
v_gene: TRBV6-5; CDR3aa: ASSRGGVNNQPQH
v_gene: TRBV10-3; CDR3aa: AISEADRGGEQY
v_gene: TRBV5-1; CDR3aa: ASSPDRGGRYAF
v_gene: TRBV7-9; CDR3aa: ASSSYPGETGNTIY
v_gene: TRBV5-1; CDR3aa: ASIRAGYNEQF
v_gene: TRBV11-1; CDR3aa: ASSSVDRGLDEQY
v_gene: TRBV7-8; CDR3aa: ASSLGVGGGDIQY
v_gene: TRBV5-4; CDR3aa: ASSTGQSTDTQY
v_gene: TRBV6-5; CDR3aa: ASSYSPGRGLEAF
v_gene: TRBV2; CDR3aa: ASTFGTGNTGELF
v_gene: TRBV18; CDR3aa: ASSPSEGGRLYEQY
v_gene: TRBV6-5; CDR3aa: ASTGSREARDEQY
v_gene: TRBV30; CDR3aa: AWTGATANEKLF
v_gene: TRBV14; CDR3aa: ASSQVGPYEQY
v_gene: TRBV5-1; CDR3aa: ASSAGPGGSTDTQY
v_gene: TRBV6-1; CDR3aa: ASTPSGIYGYT
v_gene: TRBV28; CDR3aa: ASTDIGNQPQH
v_gene: TRBV5-1; CDR3aa: ASSWGTPDQPQH
v_gene: TRBV5-1; CDR3aa: ASSLREPEETQY
v_gene: TRBV19; CDR3aa: ASSMQQGSYEQY
v_gene: TRBV9; CDR3aa: ASSVSGIGEKLF
v_gene: TRBV2; CDR3aa: ASSLGPIQY
v_gene: TRBV9; CDR3aa: ASSVAGSYNEQF
v_gene: TRBV28; CDR3aa: ASRGEDRRNSPLH
v_gene: TRBV11-3; CDR3aa: ASSPGRGYGYT
v_gene: TRBV5-5; CDR3aa: ASSLGGGRGNTEAF
v_gene: TRBV7-2; CDR3aa: ASSPREYKPDTQY
v_gene: TRBV11-2; CDR3aa: ASSPLRVTYEQY
v_gene: TRBV7-4; CDR3aa: ASSLVAVGETQY
v_gene: TRBV4-3; CDR3aa: ASSQDLPAGANVLT
v_gene: TRBV5-4; CDR3aa: ASSLAGGRRNEQY
v_gene: TRBV2; CDR3aa: ASRGGHYGYT
v_gene: TRBV5-1; CDR3aa: ASSLIGVYSITEAF
v_gene: TRBV18; CDR3aa: ASSPFNVRGSQPQH
v_gene: TRBV29-1; CDR3aa: SVEDIRNNEQF
v_gene: TRBV10-1; CDR3aa: ASSESQGGGSSYNEQF
v_gene: TRBV28; CDR3aa: ASTPETNYGYT
v_gene: TRBV5-1; CDR3aa: ASSFWGGAGQY
v_gene: TRBV25-1; CDR3aa: ASSVGISGNTIY
v_gene: TRBV5-5; CDR3aa: ASSLYSSPSYEQY
v_gene: TRBV6-5; CDR3aa: ASKQAGENTGELF
v_gene: TRBV11-1; CDR3aa: ASGNRGLNTEAF
v_gene: TRBV27; CDR3aa: ASSWEQGTDTQY
v_gene: TRBV28; CDR3aa: ASIVYSGNTIY
v_gene: TRBV19; CDR3aa: ASSEQGARSYEQY
v_gene: TRBV6-7; CDR3aa: AMRQAYIPSEQY
v_gene: TRBV2; CDR3aa: ASIRDERGYT
v_gene: TRBV19; CDR3aa: ASSTTGQNTEAF
v_gene: TRBV7-8; CDR3aa: ASSLEGYGNTIY
v_gene: TRBV28; CDR3aa: ASSLSSWNWDHTQY